These 13 T cell receptor beta chains were sequenced from one sample in a study of CD8 T cells in Susac syndrome. An amount of RNA that ranged from roughly 0.5 to 1 ug was reverse transcribed with random hexamers. TCRdb re-analysed the immunoSEQ multiplex PCR reads in MiXCR, keeping a single row per CDR3 protein. The table has tens of thousands of distinct CDR3 sequences, around 93% seen once. Sequencing was carried out using CD8+ T cells from PBMCs. These TCRs come from a human donor with multiple sclerosis.

The chain combines TRBV2 with TRBJ1-4, with no clear D. CDR1 and CDR2 (germline): SNHLY, FYNNEI. The CDR3 extends over 14 amino acids. The V end lost 6 bases, the J end lost 12 bases, and 20 bases lay between the germline ends. In nucleotides, the CDR3 is TGTGCCAGCAGCGGACCACCGAGTACTTTTGAACTGTTTTTT. Protein sequence: CASSGPPSTFELFF.

The chain uses TRBV6-1 and TRBJ2-2; D is ambiguous. Germline CDR1 MNHNS, CDR2 SASEGT. The CDR3 loop spans 13 amino acids. V lost 2 bases to trimming and J lost 1 base, with 2 bases between them. For the CDR3, the DNA is TGTGCCAGCAGTGAAAAGAACACCGGGGAGCTGTTTTTT. Translation: CASSEKNTGELFF.

This chain joins TRBV4-3 and TRBJ1-3, with 7 nucleotides matching TRBD1. Germline trimming cut 3 bases from V and 0 bases from J; bases unmatched to any gene: 11. The CDR3 length is 18 residues. Germline lookup yields CDR1 LGHNA and CDR2 YSLEER. This chain's CDR3 is CASSQARGQKYSGNTIYF. CDR3 sequence (DNA): TGCGCCAGCAGCCAGGCACGGGGACAGAAGTACTCTGGAAACACCATATATTTT.

V usage is TRBV5-1 and J usage is TRBJ1-2; 10 bases align to TRBD1. J was trimmed by 4 bases and V by 2 bases; bases with no gene match: 2. Germline V gives CDR1 SGHRS, CDR2 YFSETQ. CDR3 length: 14 residues. In DNA, the CDR3 is TGCGCCAGCAGCTTCAGGACAGGGGGCTATGGCTACACCTTC. Its protein is CASSFRTGGYGYTF. The full variable domain, with the rest looked up from reference TRBV5-1 and TRBJ1-2, is KAGVTQTPRYLIKTRGQQVTLSCSPISGHRSVSWYQQTPGQGLQFLFEYFSETQRNKGNFPGRFSGRQFSNSRSEMNVSTLELGDSALYLCASSFRTGGYGYTFGSGTRLTVV.

The chain couples TRBV15 to TRBJ1-1; 9 bases map to TRBD1. Germline values: CDR1 LNHNV, CDR2 YYDKDF (reference sequence). The CDR3 consists of 14 residues. Trimming cost V 6 bases and J 3 bases; bases outside gene matches: 5. CDR3 amino acids: CATSRTGADTEAFF. The CDR3 DNA is TGTGCCACCAGTAGGACAGGGGCGGACACTGAAGCTTTCTTT.

The V gene is TRBV28, the J gene TRBJ2-7; TRBD2 might be the D (6 bases). Trimming cost V 3 bases and J 5 bases, with 14 bases left between them. Per the germline V gene, CDR1 is MDHEN and CDR2 is SYDVKM. The CDR3 is made up of 14 amino acids. CDR3 coding DNA: TGTGCCAGCAGTTTGCCGCCAGGAGGGGACGAGCAGTACTTC. Its protein product is CASSLPPGGDEQYF.

J is TRBJ2-7 and V is TRBV9, with 7 bases that match TRBD2. Germline CDR1 and CDR2: SGDLS and YYNGEE. V trimming: 4 bases; J trimming: 5 bases; junction bases outside the gene matches: 6. The CDR3 totals 13 residues. The CDR3, as DNA: TGTGCCAGCAGCAGGGAGGGCGGCAACGAGCAGTACTTC. It is translated as CASSREGGNEQYF.

The chain recombines TRBV13 with TRBJ2-7; 10 positions agree with TRBD1. The CDR3 runs to 17 residues. CDR1 is PRHDT and CDR2 is FYEKMQ in the germline V gene (reference sequence). V trimming: 5 bases; J trimming: 2 bases; junction bases outside the gene matches: 12. The CDR3 here is CASSPRTWGQGTYEQYF. DNA of the CDR3: TGTGCCAGCAGCCCCCGAACCTGGGGACAGGGGACCTACGAGCAGTACTTC.

The V gene is TRBV4-3, the J gene TRBJ2-7, with TRBD2 matching 10 bases. The V segment lost 3 bases and the J segment 4 bases; nucleotides outside the gene matches: 12. The CDR3 spans 17 residues. Germline V gives CDR1 LGHNA, CDR2 YSLEER. CDR3 loop: CASSHGFRTSGKYEQYF. The CDR3 bases are TGCGCCAGCAGCCACGGATTCCGGACTAGCGGAAAGTACGAGCAGTACTTC.

This chain links TRBV28 with TRBJ1-4, with D perhaps TRBD1 (6 bases). CDR1 is MDHEN and CDR2 is SYDVKM in the germline V gene. The germline V and J ends were trimmed by 1 base and 7 bases, with 22 bases remaining between them. This CDR3 spans 18 amino acids. CDR3 sequence reads: CASSLFYGRDTLGEKLFF. CDR3 coding DNA: TGTGCCAGCAGTTTATTCTACGGGCGGGACACCCTGGGTGAAAAACTGTTTTTT.

The rearrangement links TRBV6-6 to TRBJ2-2; no definite D call. This CDR3 is 12 amino acids long. The ends were cut back, 2 bases at V and 8 bases at J, with 6 bases in the middle. CDR1 MNHNY and CDR2 SVGAGI come from the germline V gene (reference sequence). CDR3 nucleotides: TGTGCCAGCAGTTACGATCCAGGGGAGCTGTTTTTT. Encoded protein: CASSYDPGELFF.

The chain carries TRBV13 and TRBJ2-5; possibly TRBD1 for D (6 bases). The V gene's germline CDR1 is PRHDT and CDR2 FYEKMQ (reference sequence). The CDR3 is made up of 13 amino acids. V was cut by 6 bases and J by 3 bases, with 11 bases left in between. The CDR3 nucleotides read TGTGCCAGCAGTTACAGACAGGAAGAGACCCAGTACTTC. It specifies CASSYRQEETQYF.

The chain is built from TRBV4-1 and TRBJ2-3; TRBD2 aligns across 10 bases. The CDR3 loop spans 18 amino acids. Germline V gene lookup returns CDR1 MGHRA and CDR2 YSYEKL. Losses at the gene ends were 2 bases for V and 2 bases for J; bases not matched to a gene: 10. CDR3 amino acids: CASSQRALAGAFTDTQYF. The CDR3 coding sequence is TGCGCCAGCAGCCAAAGAGCCCTAGCGGGGGCCTTCACAGATACGCAGTATTTT.